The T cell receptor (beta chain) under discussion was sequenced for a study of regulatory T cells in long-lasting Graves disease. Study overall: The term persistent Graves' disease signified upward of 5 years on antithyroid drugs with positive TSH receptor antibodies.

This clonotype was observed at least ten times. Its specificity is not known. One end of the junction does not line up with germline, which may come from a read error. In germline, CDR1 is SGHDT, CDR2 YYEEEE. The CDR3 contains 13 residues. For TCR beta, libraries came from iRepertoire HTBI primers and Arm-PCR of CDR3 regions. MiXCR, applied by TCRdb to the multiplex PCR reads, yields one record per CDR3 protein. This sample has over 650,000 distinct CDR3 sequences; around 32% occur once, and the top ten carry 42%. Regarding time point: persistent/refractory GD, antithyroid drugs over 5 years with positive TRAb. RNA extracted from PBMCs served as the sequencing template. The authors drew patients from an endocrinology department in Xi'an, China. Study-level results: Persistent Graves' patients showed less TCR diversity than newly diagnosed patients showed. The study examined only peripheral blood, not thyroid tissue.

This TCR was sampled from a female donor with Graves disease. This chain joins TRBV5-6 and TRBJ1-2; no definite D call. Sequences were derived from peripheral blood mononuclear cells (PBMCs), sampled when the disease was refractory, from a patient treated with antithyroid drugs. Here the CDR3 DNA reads TGTGCCAGCAGTTTGGAACGAAACTATGGCTACACCTTC. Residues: CASSLERNYGYTF.